The 30 T cell receptor beta chains given below trace back to one sample, sequenced in a study of T-cell memory formation after mild COVID-19. TCRdb fed the 5' RACE reads into MiXCR, producing one record per CDR3 protein. The table shows more than 300,000 distinct CDR3 sequences, with 20% to 25% occurring only once. Sequenced material: PBMCs or a T cell subset sorted from them (not recorded which). All receptors come from a man aged 18-30 years who had mild COVID-19 (a few samples of this study predate the infection). Cell type and time point are not known.

The chain combines TRBV15 with TRBJ2-1; D might be TRBD2 (7 bases). This CDR3 comprises 16 residues. Germline lookup yields CDR1 LNHNV and CDR2 YYDKDF (reference sequence). V dropped 5 bases and J dropped 1 base, with 15 bases sitting between them. The CDR3 loop is CATSGSGGASYNEQFF. In DNA, the CDR3 is TGTGCCACCAGCGGATCTGGGGGGGCTTCCTACAATGAGCAGTTCTTC.

This clonotype was detected only a few times. Mismatch with germline at one junction end may stem from a read error. The chain joins TRBV4-3 to TRBJ2-7; 9 positions match TRBD2. The CDR3 is made up of 14 amino acids. Looked up from germline, CDR1 is LGHNA and CDR2 is YSLEER. The CDR3 reads CASSSGGTSHEQYF. The CDR3 DNA reads as TGCGCCAGCAGCAGCGGGGGGACCTCCCACGAGCAGTACTTC.

V gene TRBV7-9 combines with J gene TRBJ2-7; 7 bases map to TRBD1. The V gene end was trimmed by 5 bases and the J gene end by 6 bases; junction bases not matched to a gene: 13. From germline, CDR1 is SEHNR and CDR2 FQNEAQ (reference sequence). The CDR3 is 15 amino acids. The CDR3 region is CASSLATRGWSEQYV. The CDR3, as DNA: TGTGCCAGCAGCCTTGCCACCAGGGGGTGGAGCGAGCAGTACGTC.

The chain links TRBV20-1 to TRBJ1-3, with D tentatively TRBD1 (6 bases). The CDR3 is 13 amino acids. V shed 5 bases and J shed 5 bases, with 13 bases lying between them. Germline assignment: CDR1 DFQATT and CDR2 SNEGSKA (reference sequence). The DNA of the CDR3 is TGCAGTGCTGGGGGCTATGGCCGAAACACCATATATTTT. Its protein is CSAGGYGRNTIYF.

This clonotype occurred a few times. The rearrangement links TRBV6-1 to TRBJ2-7, with 8 positions matching TRBD2. From germline, CDR1 is MNHNS and CDR2 SASEGT. Germline trimming cut 4 bases from V and 2 bases from J; bases unmatched to any gene: 7. The CDR3 is made up of 15 amino acids. The CDR3 DNA follows: TGTGCCAGCAGTGGCTGGACTAGCAGGGCCTACGAGCAGTACGTC. Protein product: CASSGWTSRAYEQYV.

This clonotype was detected only a few times. V usage is TRBV7-9 and J usage is TRBJ2-3; D is unclear. V shed 6 bases and J shed 2 bases, with 6 bases lying between them. The CDR3 loop spans 12 amino acids. Per the germline V gene, CDR1 is SEHNR and CDR2 is FQNEAQ (reference sequence). CDR3 nucleotides: TGTGCCAGCAGTACAACCACAGATACGCAGTATTTT. Translation gives CASSTTTDTQYF. Together with reference TRBV7-9 and TRBJ2-3, the CDR3 gives the full variable domain: DTGVSQNPRHKITKRGQNVTFRCDPISEHNRLYWYRQTLGQGPEFLTYFQNEAQLEKSRLLSDRFSAERPKGSFSTLEIQRTEQGDSAMYLCASSTTTDTQYFGPGTRLTVL.

This clonotype was seen at least ten times. V is TRBV20-1 and J is TRBJ1-3; the match to TRBD1 covers 9 bases. The V gene end was trimmed by 5 bases and the J gene end by 4 bases; junction bases not matched to a gene: 6. Germline V lookup: CDR1 DFQATT, CDR2 SNEGSKA (reference sequence). CDR3 length: 14 amino acids. The CDR3 coding sequence is TGCAGTGCTCAACAGGGGGCAGGAGGAAACACCATATATTTT. This gives the protein CSAQQGAGGNTIYF.

V is TRBV5-6 and J is TRBJ2-3, with 9 bases aligning to TRBD2. Per germline, CDR1 SGHDT and CDR2 YYEEEE. V dropped 6 bases and J dropped 1; count of bases not matched to a gene: 3. The CDR3 consists of 14 residues. The CDR3 is CASTIAGGTDTQYF. CDR3 sequence (DNA): TGTGCCAGCACCATAGCGGGGGGCACAGATACGCAGTATTTT.

This clonotype was recorded a few times. The J gene is TRBJ2-2, the V gene TRBV5-1; D not resolved. Germline lookup yields CDR1 SGHRS and CDR2 YFSETQ. This CDR3 spans 15 amino acids. Deletions cut 2 bases from V and 1 base from J, with 9 bases between. The CDR3 DNA reads TGCGCCAGCAGCTTTCGTGGCGAGAACACCGGGGAGCTGTTTTTT. Translated: CASSFRGENTGELFF.

At least ten counts were recorded for this clonotype. The genes are TRBV12-3 or TRBV12-4 and TRBJ2-1; TRBD2 matches at 8 bases. V was clipped by 3 bases and J by 5 bases; unmatched bases: 0. The CDR3 is 13 residues long. The CDR3 here is CASSFGRDNEQFF. CDR3 bases: TGTGCCAGCAGTTTCGGGAGGGACAATGAGCAGTTCTTC.

This clonotype has only one observation. The chain recombines TRBV5-1 with TRBJ2-5, with D perhaps matching TRBD2 (5 bases). Trimming removed 7 bases from V and 5 bases from J, with 18 bases in between. CDR3 length: 14 amino acids. The germline CDR1 and CDR2 sequences are SGHRS and YFSETQ. DNA for the CDR3: TGCGCCAGCGCCCGGGGTGAGGTTGAGGAGACCCAGTACTTC. It translates to CASARGEVEETQYF.

The chain combines TRBV18 with TRBJ2-1; TRBD2 agrees at 11 bases. Trimming took 3 bases from V and 14 from J; bases not matched to a gene: 9. Germline CDR1 and CDR2: KGHSH and LQKENI. This CDR3 has 14 amino acids. Here the CDR3 reads CASSPGTSGFMEFF. In DNA, the CDR3 is TGTGCCAGCTCACCCGGGACTAGCGGCTTTATGGAGTTCTTC.

The chain carries TRBV4-1 and TRBJ1-1, with a tentative D call TRBD1 (5 bases). The germline V gene has CDR1 MGHRA and CDR2 YSYEKL. The CDR3 loop spans 15 amino acids. V was trimmed by 0 bases and J by 5 bases, leaving 13 bases between them. The CDR3: CASSQDSGFRTEAFF. The CDR3, as DNA: TGCGCCAGCAGCCAAGATTCAGGGTTTCGGACTGAAGCTTTCTTT.

This clonotype showed up just a few times. This chain joins TRBV18 and TRBJ2-5, with TRBD2 matching over 8 bases. This CDR3 comprises 15 residues. CDR1 and CDR2 (germline): KGHSH, LQKENI. V lost 0 bases and J lost 5; bases outside the gene matches: 5. CDR3 protein: CASSPPSGGSETQYF. CDR3 nucleotides: TGTGCCAGCTCACCACCCAGCGGGGGCAGCGAGACCCAGTACTTC.

The rearrangement links TRBV20-1 to TRBJ2-6, with 8 bases identical to TRBD2. This CDR3 region has 16 residues. V was pared by 3 bases and J by 7 bases, with 11 bases of the junction left unmatched. The germline V gene has CDR1 DFQATT and CDR2 SNEGSKA (reference sequence). The CDR3 reads CSASVTGGLPANVLTF. The CDR3 DNA sequence: TGCAGTGCTAGTGTGACGGGGGGGCTCCCCGCCAACGTCCTGACTTTC.

The rearrangement links TRBV2 to TRBJ2-3; the D gene is possibly TRBD1 (6 bases). The V end was cut by 3 bases, the J end by 2 bases, with 12 bases between. Germline V gene lookup returns CDR1 SNHLY and CDR2 FYNNEI. The CDR3 is 15 amino acids. DNA of the CDR3: TGTGCCAGCAGTGACGAGGGGGTTGACACAGATACGCAGTATTTT. Amino acid sequence: CASSDEGVDTDTQYF.

This clonotype turned up a few times. The chain recombines TRBV27 with TRBJ2-7; 8 bases fit TRBD1. The V gene's germline CDR1 is MNHEY and CDR2 SMNVEV (reference sequence). V was clipped by 4 bases and J by 4 bases; unmatched bases: 6. The CDR3 extends over 14 amino acids. The DNA of the CDR3 is TGTGCCAGCAGTTCAGGGGGCGCAAGGTACGAGCAGTACTTC. Amino acids: CASSSGGARYEQYF.

This chain connects TRBV29-1 to TRBJ2-4, with a possible D match to TRBD1 (5 bases). The length of the CDR3 is 10 residues. Trimming took off 7 bases at V and 8 bases at J, with 9 bases between the two ends. The germline gives CDR1 SQVTM, CDR2 ANQGSEA. The chain's CDR3 is CSAGMDIQYF. CDR3 DNA: TGCAGCGCAGGGATGGACATTCAGTACTTC. Complete variable domain (other parts from reference TRBV29-1 and TRBJ2-4): SAVISQKPSRDICQRGTSLTIQCQVDSQVTMMFWYRQQPGQSLTLIATANQGSEATYESGFVIDKFPISRPNLTFSTLTVSNMSPEDSSIYLCSAGMDIQYFGAGTRLSVL.

The gene calls are TRBV3-1 and TRBJ1-1, with D unresolved. Germline values: CDR1 LGHDT, CDR2 YNNKEL (reference sequence). Trimming shortened V by 0 bases and J by 8 bases, and 10 bases separated the two germline ends. There are 13 residues in the CDR3. The CDR3 DNA reads as TGTGCCAGCAGCCAAGATAATATAGGGGAAGCTTTCTTT. It translates to CASSQDNIGEAFF.

This clonotype was detected only a few times. Compared with germline, one end of the junction differs, possibly owing to a read error. The chain employs TRBV20-1 and TRBJ2-1; perhaps TRBD1 as D (6 bases). The CDR3 sequence is 12 residues long. CDR1 is DFQATT, CDR2 SNEGSKA, per germline (reference sequence). CDR3 sequence: CRAIRGFDEQFF. In DNA form, the CDR3 reads TGCAGGGCTATCAGGGGTTTTGATGAGCAGTTCTTC.

The gene calls are TRBV12-3 or TRBV12-4 and TRBJ2-3, with 11 bases that match TRBD2. This CDR3 region has 14 residues. Trimming removed 6 bases from V and 6 bases from J; junction bases left unmatched: 5. In nucleotides, the CDR3 is TGTGCCAGCAGAAACCCTAGCGGGGGGGATACGCAGTATTTT. It encodes CASRNPSGGDTQYF.

This clonotype was counted a few times. This chain uses TRBV7-2 with TRBJ2-7; TRBD2 is a possible D gene (6 bases). The CDR3 runs 15 residues. The germline V and J ends were trimmed by 4 bases and 3 bases, with 16 bases remaining between them. In germline, CDR1 is SGHTA, CDR2 FQGNSA. The CDR3 nucleotides read TGTGCCAGCAGCTCCGTGGTGGGGGGAATCTACGAGCAGTACGTC. Translated, it gives CASSSVVGGIYEQYV.

This clonotype was detected a few times. This chain connects TRBV4-2 to TRBJ1-2, with 12 bases that match TRBD1. The CDR3 length is 15 residues. V was pared by 3 bases and J by 13 bases, with 12 bases of the junction left unmatched. CDR1 LGHNA and CDR2 YNFKEQ come from the germline V gene. This CDR3 is CASSQNLRDRGQSTF. The CDR3 DNA is TGTGCCAGCAGCCAGAACCTCCGGGACAGGGGGCAGAGCACCTTC.

This chain uses TRBV9 with TRBJ1-2; D ambiguous. In germline, CDR1 is SGDLS, CDR2 YYNGEE. CDR3 size: 16 residues. Trimming removed 3 bases at V and 2 bases at J, with 17 bases between. The CDR3 is CASSAYERVTNYGYTF. The CDR3 coding sequence is TGTGCCAGCAGCGCTTATGAGAGGGTTACCAACTATGGCTACACCTTC.

This clonotype occurred once. V usage is TRBV19 and J usage is TRBJ2-5; D is perhaps TRBD1 (5 bases). The CDR3 spans 13 residues. Trimming pared 5 bases from V and 7 bases from J, leaving 14 bases between. Germline V CDR1 and CDR2: LNHDA, SQIVND (reference sequence). The chain's CDR3 is CASSGAGLGTQYF. The CDR3 coding sequence is TGTGCCAGTAGTGGGGCTGGCTTAGGGACCCAGTACTTC.

This chain connects TRBV18 to TRBJ1-1; D perhaps matches TRBD1 (6 bases). V was cut by 3 bases and J by 5 bases, with 10 bases left in between. CDR3 length equals 13 residues. CDR1 is KGHSH and CDR2 is LQKENI in the germline V gene. The CDR3 reads CASSPQGHTEAFF. The CDR3 nucleotides are TGTGCCAGCTCACCGCAGGGGCATACTGAAGCTTTCTTT. The whole variable domain, remainder taken from reference TRBV18 and TRBJ1-1, is NAGVMQNPRHLVRRRGQEARLRCSPMKGHSHVYWYRQLPEEGLKFMVYLQKENIIDESGMPKERFSAEFPKEGPSILRIQQVVRGDSAAYFCASSPQGHTEAFFGQGTRLTVV.

This clonotype was detected a few times. This chain links TRBV2 with TRBJ2-3, with a weak D call TRBD1 (5 bases). CDR1 is SNHLY and CDR2 is FYNNEI in the germline V gene. CDR3 size: 16 residues. Trimming stripped 6 bases from V and 0 bases from J, with 16 bases between. For the CDR3, the DNA is TGTGCCAGCAGCTACATGCCAGGGAAGAGCACAGATACGCAGTATTTT. The encoded protein is CASSYMPGKSTDTQYF.

This clonotype was seen a few times. The chain has TRBV12-3 or TRBV12-4 and TRBJ2-5, with 7 bases fitting TRBD2. V lost 6 bases to trimming and J lost 2 bases; unmatched junction nucleotides: 9. This CDR3 is built from 15 residues. The CDR3 protein is CASRGRAGHQETQYF. The CDR3, as DNA: TGTGCCAGCAGGGGGAGGGCAGGACATCAAGAGACCCAGTACTTC.

The V and J genes are TRBV7-6 and TRBJ1-5; D is perhaps TRBD1 (5 bases). In germline, CDR1 is SGHVS, CDR2 FNYEAQ. CDR3 length: 15 amino acids. Deletions cut 5 bases from V and 7 bases from J, with 18 bases between. This chain's CDR3 is CASSPVGARGQPQHF. DNA for the CDR3: TGTGCCAGCAGCCCCGTTGGGGCGCGGGGGCAGCCCCAGCATTTT.

The chain links TRBV5-6 to TRBJ1-1, with D hard to call. V shed 5 bases and J shed 0 bases, with 14 bases lying between them. The germline CDR1 and CDR2 sequences are SGHDT and YYEEEE. CDR3 length: 15 amino acids. The CDR3 loop reads CASRRRFGVNTEAFF. The CDR3 bases are TGTGCCAGCAGGCGGAGGTTTGGAGTGAACACTGAAGCTTTCTTT. The complete variable domain, with remaining parts taken from reference TRBV5-6 and TRBJ1-1, reads DAGVTQSPTHLIKTRGQQVTLRCSPKSGHDTVSWYQQALGQGPQFIFQYYEEEERQRGNFPDRFSGHQFPNYSSELNVNALLLGDSALYLCASRRRFGVNTEAFFGQGTRLTVV.